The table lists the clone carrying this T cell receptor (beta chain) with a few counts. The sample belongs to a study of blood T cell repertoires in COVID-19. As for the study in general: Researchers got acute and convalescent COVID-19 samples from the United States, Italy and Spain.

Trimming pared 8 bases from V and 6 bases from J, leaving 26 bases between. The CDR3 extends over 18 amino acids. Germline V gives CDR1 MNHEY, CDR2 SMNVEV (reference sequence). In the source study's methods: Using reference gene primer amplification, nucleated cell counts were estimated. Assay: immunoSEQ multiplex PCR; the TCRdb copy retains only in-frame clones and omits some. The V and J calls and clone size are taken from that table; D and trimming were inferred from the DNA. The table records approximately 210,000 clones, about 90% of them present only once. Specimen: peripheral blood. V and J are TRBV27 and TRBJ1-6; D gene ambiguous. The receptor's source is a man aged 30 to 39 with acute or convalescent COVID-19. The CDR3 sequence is CASSSTGLGIGFNSPLHF. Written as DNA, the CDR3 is TGTGCCAGCTCGTCAACGGGGTTGGGTATCGGATTTAATTCACCCCTCCACTTT.